A single sample gave rise to the 5 T cell receptor beta chains below, sequenced in a study of CD8+CD57+ T cells in acquired aplastic anemia. The template for TCR beta VDJ and CDR3 sequence profiling was genomic DNA. A single record per CDR3 protein comes from TCRdb applying MiXCR to the reads. This table holds more than 250,000 distinct CDR3 sequences, approximately 79% found once. CD8+CD57+ cell expansion had been shown by flow cytometry in patients chosen for sequencing. The specimen sequenced was sorted CD4+, CD8+, or CD8+CD57+ T cells (not recorded which) from PBMCs. Source of these receptors: a human donor with aplastic anemia.

This clonotype has only a few counts. The chain is built from TRBV29-1 and TRBJ1-2, with D maybe TRBD1 (5 bases). The V end lost 3 bases, the J end lost 8 bases, and 13 bases lay between the germline ends. CDR1 is SQVTM and CDR2 is ANQGSEA in the germline V gene. The CDR3 is 12 amino acids. For the CDR3, the DNA is TGCAGCGTTGATCCCGGCAGGGCCGGCTACACCTTC. This gives the protein CSVDPGRAGYTF.

V gene TRBV5-4 combines with J gene TRBJ2-5, with 9 bases lining up with TRBD2. This CDR3 has 15 amino acids. Germline V gene lookup returns CDR1 SGHNT and CDR2 YYREEE (reference sequence). V gave up 2 bases and J gave up 4 bases; unmatched junction bases: 6. CDR3 sequence: CASSFGGGALETQYF. In DNA form, the CDR3 reads TGTGCCAGCAGCTTCGGCGGGGGGGCCTTAGAGACCCAGTACTTC.

This rearrangement joins TRBV7-9 to TRBJ2-1, with 7 bases fitting TRBD1. The CDR3 runs 15 residues. V was pared by 4 bases and J by 16 bases, with 19 bases of the junction left unmatched. Germline loops: CDR1 SEHNR, CDR2 FQNEAQ (reference sequence). CDR3 DNA: TGTGCCAGCAGCTCGACAGGGACCCCCTACGAGCAGTACTTCTTC. It yields the protein CASSSTGTPYEQYFF.

The chain uses TRBV7-8 and TRBJ2-3, with D possibly being TRBD1 or TRBD2 (5 bases each). The CDR3 contains 13 residues. CDR1 and CDR2 from the germline V gene are SGHVS and FQNEAQ. V was clipped by 8 bases and J by 8 bases, with 17 bases between them. CDR3 nucleotide sequence: TGTGCCAGCGGGTTTGGGGGAGAAGGTACGCAGTATTTT. It codes for CASGFGGEGTQYF.

The V gene is TRBV19, the J gene TRBJ2-7; D perhaps matches TRBD1 (5 bases). Germline values: CDR1 LNHDA, CDR2 SQIVND (reference sequence). The CDR3 loop spans 14 amino acids. Trimming left V 4 bases short and J 0 bases short, with 10 bases between. The CDR3 loop reads CASSSRVNSYEQYF. The CDR3 region has the DNA TGTGCCAGTAGTAGCAGGGTAAACTCCTACGAGCAGTACTTC.